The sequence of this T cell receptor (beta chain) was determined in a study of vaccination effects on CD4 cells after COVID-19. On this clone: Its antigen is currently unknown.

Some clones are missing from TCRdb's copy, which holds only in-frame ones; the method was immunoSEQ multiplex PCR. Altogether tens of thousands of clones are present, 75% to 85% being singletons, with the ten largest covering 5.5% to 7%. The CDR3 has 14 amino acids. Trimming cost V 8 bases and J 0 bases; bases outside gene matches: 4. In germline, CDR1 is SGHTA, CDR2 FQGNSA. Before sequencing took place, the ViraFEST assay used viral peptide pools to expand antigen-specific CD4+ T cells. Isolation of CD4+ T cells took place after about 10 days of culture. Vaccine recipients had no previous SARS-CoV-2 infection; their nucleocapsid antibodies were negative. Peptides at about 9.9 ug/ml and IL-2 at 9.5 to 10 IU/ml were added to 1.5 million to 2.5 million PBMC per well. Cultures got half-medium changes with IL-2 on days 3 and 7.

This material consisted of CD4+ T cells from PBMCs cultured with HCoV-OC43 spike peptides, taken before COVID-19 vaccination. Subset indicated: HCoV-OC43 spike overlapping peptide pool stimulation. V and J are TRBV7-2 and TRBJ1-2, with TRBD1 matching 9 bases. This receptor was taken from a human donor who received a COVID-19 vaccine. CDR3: CASRRQGANYGYTF. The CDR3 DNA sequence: TGTGCCAGCCGTAGACAGGGGGCTAACTATGGCTACACCTTC.